A single sample gave rise to the 11 T cell receptor beta chains below, sequenced in a study of blood T cell repertoires in COVID-19. Clones were read by immunoSEQ multiplex PCR, and TCRdb kept only the in-frame ones, dropping some. The profile shows about 240,000 clones, roughly 85% of them singletons. The sequenced material came from PBMCs or T cells enriched from blood (not recorded which). These receptors came from a woman between 35 and 50 years old who had been exposed to COVID-19.

The rearrangement joins TRBV7-9 to TRBJ1-5; D is possibly TRBD1 (6 bases). Germline V gene data show CDR1 as SEHNR and CDR2 as FQNEAQ (reference sequence). V lost 5 bases to trimming and J lost 10 bases, with 21 bases between them. The CDR3 covers 15 residues. The CDR3 loop is CASSERGDINEPQHF. The CDR3 coding sequence is TGTGCCAGCAGCGAAAGAGGGGACATAAATGAACCCCAGCATTTT.

The CDR3 region has the DNA TGTGCCAGCAGCTTAGAGGGGCCGCCCACAGATACGCAGTATTTT. It encodes CASSLEGPPTDTQYF. The chain carries TRBV7-2 and TRBJ2-3, with TRBD1 as a possible D gene (5 bases). CDR3 size: 15 residues. Trimming pared 1 base from V and 2 bases from J, leaving 10 bases between. Germline V gene data show CDR1 as SGHTA and CDR2 as FQGNSA.

V is TRBV13 and J is TRBJ1-2; D gene unclear. V lost 5 bases and J 6 bases, leaving 16 bases between the germline ends. There are 14 residues in the CDR3. Germline V gene data show CDR1 as PRHDT and CDR2 as FYEKMQ (reference sequence). The CDR3 protein is CASSLNGGIDGYTF. The CDR3 coding sequence is TGTGCCAGCAGCCTAAACGGAGGGATTGATGGCTACACCTTC.

The chain joins TRBV14 to TRBJ2-3; 7 nucleotides match TRBD1. Germline CDR1 is SGHDN and CDR2 is FVKESK. The CDR3 runs to 15 residues. V lost 2 bases to trimming and J lost 5 bases; unmatched junction nucleotides: 7. Here the CDR3 DNA reads TGTGCCAGCAGCCAACTAGGGGGCGCGGGAGATACGCAGTATTTT. This translates into CASSQLGGAGDTQYF.

The chain combines TRBV6-4 with TRBJ1-5, with TRBD1 as a possible D gene (5 bases). The V gene lost 8 bases and the J gene lost 7 bases, with 15 bases spanning the gap. The CDR3 covers 13 residues. CDR1 is MRHNA, CDR2 SNTAGT, per germline. DNA for the CDR3: TGTGCCAGCTCCCGGGGGGTAGACCAGCCCCAGCATTTT. Residues: CASSRGVDQPQHF.

The chain couples TRBV5-1 to TRBJ1-2; 7 bases are shared with TRBD1. V lost 4 bases to trimming and J lost 2 bases; unmatched junction nucleotides: 5. The CDR3 has 14 residues. Per the germline V gene, CDR1 is SGHRS and CDR2 is YFSETQ. The CDR3 sequence: CASSPMTGNYGYTF. The CDR3 DNA sequence: TGCGCCAGCAGCCCCATGACAGGGAACTATGGCTACACCTTC.

V gene TRBV30 combines with J gene TRBJ1-1; no clear D gene. The V gene lost 3 bases and the J gene lost 0 bases, with 8 bases spanning the gap. CDR1 is GTSNPN and CDR2 is SVGIG in the germline V gene (reference sequence). The CDR3 spans 13 residues. The CDR3 DNA reads as TGTGCCTGGAGGCGAAGAATGAACACTGAAGCTTTCTTT. Its translation is CAWRRRMNTEAFF.

The chain links TRBV15 to TRBJ1-5, with a possible D match to TRBD1 (6 bases). Germline lookup yields CDR1 LNHNV and CDR2 YYDKDF (reference sequence). The germline V and J ends were trimmed by 6 bases and 6 bases, with 18 bases remaining between them. The CDR3 extends over 15 amino acids. The CDR3 sequence is CATREGGGGGQPQHF. DNA for the CDR3: TGTGCCACCAGAGAGGGAGGGGGGGGCGGTCAGCCCCAGCATTTT.

This rearrangement joins TRBV7-6 to TRBJ2-4; D may be TRBD1 (6 bases). CDR1 SGHVS and CDR2 FNYEAQ come from the germline V gene. This CDR3 region has 14 residues. V gave up 5 bases and J gave up 6 bases, with 14 bases separating them. CDR3 nucleotide sequence: TGTGCCAGCAGCCCCGGAGGCAGGGGAAACATTCAGTACTTC. This gives the protein CASSPGGRGNIQYF.

The V call is TRBV6-5, the J call TRBJ2-5; D remains ambiguous. V was cut by 0 bases and J by 4 bases, with 9 bases left in between. This CDR3 spans 14 amino acids. CDR1 is MNHEY and CDR2 is SVGAGI in the germline V gene. In DNA, the CDR3 is TGTGCCAGCAGTTACTCGGGCGTCGGAGAGACCCAGTACTTC. Encoded protein: CASSYSGVGETQYF.

This sequence joins TRBV7-8 and TRBJ2-2; the D call may be TRBD1 or TRBD2 (5 bases each). V lost 5 bases, J lost 7 bases, and 14 bases lay in between. This CDR3 is built from 14 residues. Germline V gives CDR1 SGHVS, CDR2 FQNEAQ. CDR3 amino acids: CASSRGRVYGELFF. In DNA form, the CDR3 reads TGTGCCAGCAGCCGGGGCCGAGTGTACGGGGAGCTGTTTTTT.